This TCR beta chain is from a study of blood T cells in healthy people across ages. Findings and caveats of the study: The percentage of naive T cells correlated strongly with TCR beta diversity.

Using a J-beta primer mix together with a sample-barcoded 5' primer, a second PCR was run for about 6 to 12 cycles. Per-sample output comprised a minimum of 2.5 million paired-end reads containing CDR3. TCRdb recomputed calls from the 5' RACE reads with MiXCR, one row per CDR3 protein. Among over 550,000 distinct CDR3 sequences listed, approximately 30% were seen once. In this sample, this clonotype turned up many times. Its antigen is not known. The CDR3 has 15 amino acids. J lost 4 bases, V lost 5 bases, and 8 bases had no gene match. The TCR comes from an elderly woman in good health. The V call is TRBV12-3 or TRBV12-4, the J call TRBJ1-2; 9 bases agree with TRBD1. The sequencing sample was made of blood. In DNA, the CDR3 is TGTGCCAGCAGTGTCACAGGGGGCTCCTTCTATGGCTACACCTTC. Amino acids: CASSVTGGSFYGYTF.